These 22 T cell receptor beta chains share one sample of origin, sequenced in a study of graft-versus-host responses after intestinal transplantation. No cognate antigen is known for these TCRs. Libraries were prepared by immunoSEQ multiplex PCR; TCRdb keeps only in-frame clonotypes and omits some of them. Here the sample spans about 120,000 clones, 85% to 95% being singletons. Source: unstimulated CD8+ T cells sorted from spleen or lymph node cells, taken before transplant. The receptors derive from a human donor who was the organ donor for an intestinal transplant.

This sequence joins TRBV13 and TRBJ2-1, with 11 nucleotides matching TRBD1. The CDR3 extends over 15 amino acids. The germline V gene has CDR1 PRHDT and CDR2 FYEKMQ (reference sequence). The ends lost 5 bases at V and 7 bases at J; junction bases unmatched: 7. CDR3 sequence reads: CASSLGTGGKNEQFF. The CDR3 region has the DNA TGTGCCAGCAGCCTCGGGACAGGGGGGAAGAATGAGCAGTTCTTC.

The rearrangement links TRBV7-9 to TRBJ1-1, with D unresolved. The ends were cut back, 4 bases at V and 8 bases at J, with 14 bases in the middle. CDR1 and CDR2 (germline): SEHNR, FQNEAQ (reference sequence). The CDR3 is 13 residues long. CDR3 loop: CASSSSVRSEAFF. The CDR3, as DNA: TGTGCCAGCAGCTCTAGCGTACGCTCGGAAGCTTTCTTT.

This sequence joins TRBV28 and TRBJ2-5; 15 nucleotides match TRBD2. Germline V gene data show CDR1 as MDHEN and CDR2 as SYDVKM. J was trimmed by 6 bases and V by 8 bases; bases with no gene match: 10. This CDR3 has 16 residues. CDR3 region: CASVGLAGGKGKTQYF. The CDR3 DNA reads TGTGCCAGCGTGGGACTAGCGGGAGGAAAAGGAAAGACCCAGTACTTC.

The chain is built from TRBV7-6 and TRBJ2-1, with D possibly TRBD2 on 6 matching bases. V gave up 1 base and J gave up 9 bases, with 10 bases separating them. Germline CDR1 is SGHVS and CDR2 is FNYEAQ. The CDR3 totals 13 residues. For the CDR3, the DNA is TGTGCCAGCAGCTTAGTCGCGGGGAGTGAGCAGTTCTTC. Translation gives CASSLVAGSEQFF.

V gene TRBV2 combines with J gene TRBJ2-5; TRBD2 aligns across 14 bases. The J call may be wrong; the DNA end is better matched by TRBJ2-7. The length of the CDR3 is 16 residues. In germline, CDR1 is SNHLY, CDR2 FYNNEI. CDR3 amino acids: CASSSTGTSGGHEQYF. The CDR3 DNA reads TGTGCCAGCAGTAGTACCGGGACTAGCGGGGGCCACGAGCAGTACTTC.

CDR3 nucleotide sequence: TGTGCCAGCAGCTTAGCTTCCAACTCCTACAATGAGCAGTTCTTC. This gives the protein CASSLASNSYNEQFF. J is TRBJ2-1 and V is TRBV7-8, with D unresolved. The V gene lost 0 bases and the J gene lost 0 bases, with 6 bases spanning the gap. From germline, CDR1 is SGHVS and CDR2 FQNEAQ. CDR3 size: 15 residues.

V is TRBV7-9 and J is TRBJ2-2, with TRBD2 matching over 8 bases. From germline, CDR1 is SEHNR and CDR2 FQNEAQ (reference sequence). The CDR3 contains 17 residues. The V and J ends lost 6 bases and 6 bases, in that order; junction bases with no gene match: 15. For the CDR3, the DNA is TGTGCCAGCAGTACGCGGGGAGCGGGAGAAAATCCCGGGGAGCTGTTTTTT. Encoded protein: CASSTRGAGENPGELFF.

CDR3 nucleotide sequence: TGTGCCTGGATCATAAGGGGTCTTTGGGGTTCGCAGTATTTT. Translating it yields CAWIIRGLWGSQYF. This rearrangement joins TRBV30 to TRBJ2-3; maybe TRBD1 (5 bases). The V gene lost 4 bases and the J gene lost 10 bases, with 21 bases spanning the gap. This CDR3 spans 14 amino acids. Germline V lookup: CDR1 GTSNPN, CDR2 SVGIG (reference sequence).

The chain links TRBV9 to TRBJ2-1; 8 bases agree with TRBD2. The CDR3 sequence is 15 residues long. V lost 0 bases, J lost 6 bases, and 5 bases stayed unmatched. The V gene's germline CDR1 is SGDLS and CDR2 YYNGEE. CDR3 DNA: TGTGCCAGCAGCGTAGCGAGCGGGAGTGGCAATGAGCAGTTCTTC. Its translation is CASSVASGSGNEQFF.

This chain uses TRBV5-4 with TRBJ2-2; tentative D call: TRBD2 (5 bases). This CDR3 is 13 amino acids long. CDR1 and CDR2 (germline): SGHNT, YYREEE (reference sequence). V lost 5 bases and J 5 bases, leaving 10 bases between the germline ends. The DNA for the CDR3 is TGTGCCAGCAGGCTGAGAGGGACCGGGGAGCTGTTTTTT. Protein: CASRLRGTGELFF.

The V call is TRBV29-1, the J call TRBJ2-6, with 9 positions matching TRBD2. The length of the CDR3 is 15 residues. The germline V gene has CDR1 SQVTM and CDR2 ANQGSEA. J lost 0 bases, V lost 7 bases, and 4 bases had no gene match. Here the CDR3 reads CSGLAATSGANVLTF. DNA for the CDR3: TGCAGCGGACTAGCGGCAACCTCTGGGGCCAACGTCCTGACTTTC. The complete variable domain, with remaining parts taken from reference TRBV29-1 and TRBJ2-6, reads SAVISQKPSRDICQRGTSLTIQCQVDSQVTMMFWYRQQPGQSLTLIATANQGSEATYESGFVIDKFPISRPNLTFSTLTVSNMSPEDSSIYLCSGLAATSGANVLTFGAGSRLTVL.

This chain links TRBV2 with TRBJ2-7, with D perhaps assigned TRBD1 or TRBD2 (6 bases each). Germline V lookup: CDR1 SNHLY, CDR2 FYNNEI. The CDR3 totals 14 residues. V was cut by 3 bases and J by 3 bases, with 12 bases left in between. In nucleotides, the CDR3 is TGTGCCAGCAGTGAGAGGGGGGTTGGCTACGAGCAGTACTTC. Its translation: CASSERGVGYEQYF.

Only a few counts were recorded for this clone. The gene calls are TRBV5-6 and TRBJ1-1, with D unresolved. The CDR3 is made up of 14 amino acids. Trimming stripped 2 bases from V and 1 base from J, with 9 bases between. In germline, CDR1 is SGHDT, CDR2 YYEEEE. The CDR3 spells CASSFMEKNTEAFF. DNA of the CDR3: TGTGCCAGCAGCTTCATGGAAAAGAACACTGAAGCTTTCTTT.

Here the CDR3 reads CASSDRRPYNEQFF. Here the CDR3 DNA reads TGTGCCAGCAGCGACAGGAGACCGTACAATGAGCAGTTCTTC. V is TRBV14 and J is TRBJ2-1; tentative D call: TRBD1 (6 bases). Trimming took off 5 bases at V and 4 bases at J, with 12 bases between the two ends. Germline CDR1 and CDR2: SGHDN and FVKESK. The CDR3 is made up of 14 amino acids. Drawing the rest from reference TRBV14 and TRBJ2-1, the complete variable domain is EAGVTQFPSHSVIEKGQTVTLRCDPISGHDNLYWYRRVMGKEIKFLLHFVKESKQDESGMPNNRFLAERTGGTYSTLKVQPAELEDSGVYFCASSDRRPYNEQFFGPGTRLTVL.

This sequence joins TRBV4-2 and TRBJ1-2; D may be TRBD1 (5 bases). Germline CDR1 is LGHNA and CDR2 is YNFKEQ. Trimming removed 3 bases at V and 2 bases at J, with 10 bases between. The CDR3 covers 14 residues. Written as DNA, the CDR3 is TGTGCCAGCAGCCACGGGACGGGGAACTATGGCTACACCTTC. Translating gives CASSHGTGNYGYTF.

The chain recombines TRBV9 with TRBJ2-7; TRBD2 matches 8 bases. Trimming cost V 0 bases and J 7 bases; bases outside gene matches: 9. The length of the CDR3 is 15 residues. Germline CDR1 is SGDLS and CDR2 is YYNGEE. In DNA form, the CDR3 reads TGTGCCAGCAGCGTAGGGCTAGCGGGCCCGTGGGAGCAGTACTTC. Translating gives CASSVGLAGPWEQYF.

The chain combines TRBV9 with TRBJ1-3, with D maybe TRBD1 (6 bases). V shed 0 bases and J shed 0 bases, with 7 bases lying between them. The CDR3 contains 15 residues. Germline CDR1 reads SGDLS; CDR2 reads YYNGEE. The CDR3 bases are TGTGCCAGCAGCGTAGAAGGGGGCTCTGGAAACACCATATATTTT. It encodes CASSVEGGSGNTIYF.

The V call is TRBV29-1, the J call TRBJ2-3; 7 bases agree with TRBD1. Trimming removed 1 base from V and 3 bases from J; junction bases left unmatched: 10. Germline CDR1 reads SQVTM; CDR2 reads ANQGSEA. The CDR3 extends over 16 amino acids. CDR3 DNA: TGCAGCGTTGAAGGCCTACTTCAGGGGGAAACAGATACGCAGTATTTT. Encoded protein: CSVEGLLQGETDTQYF.

A remark on this clone: This same CDR3 is encoded by further DNA sequences in the sample. This chain uses TRBV28 with TRBJ1-2, with D possibly being TRBD1 (6 bases). The V end was cut by 7 bases, the J end by 6 bases, with 15 bases between. CDR3 length: 13 amino acids. From germline, CDR1 is MDHEN and CDR2 SYDVKM. The CDR3 region has the DNA TGTGCCAGCACCAAAGGGGGGGGGCATGGCTACACCTTC. Translating gives CASTKGGGHGYTF.

The V call is TRBV29-1, the J call TRBJ2-1; TRBD2 aligns across 11 bases. CDR3 length: 15 residues. Looked up from germline, CDR1 is SQVTM and CDR2 is ANQGSEA. V dropped 6 bases and J dropped 6; count of bases not matched to a gene: 10. The CDR3 DNA sequence: TGCAGCGTCGGACTAGCGGGCCAGGGTCTCAATGAGCAGTTCTTC. It codes for CSVGLAGQGLNEQFF.

About this clone itself: A read error may account for a junction end that differs from germline. The rearrangement links TRBV6-5 to TRBJ1-3; D is unclear. This CDR3 comprises 13 residues. Germline V lookup: CDR1 MNHEY, CDR2 SVGAGI. The CDR3 spells CASSYSSSRRWNF. DNA of the CDR3: TGTGCCAGCAGTTACTCGAGTAGCAGAAGATGGAATTTT.

This sequence joins TRBV4-3 and TRBJ2-1, with TRBD2 as a possible D gene (6 bases). The V and J ends lost 1 base and 7 bases respectively, with 20 bases between them. Germline CDR1 and CDR2: LGHNA and YSLEER. The CDR3 has 17 amino acids. CDR3 in DNA: TGCGCCAGCAGCCAAGCCCCACGTGCGGGACGACGGAATGAGCAGTTCTTC. It is translated as CASSQAPRAGRRNEQFF.